The 16 T cell receptor beta chains below come from one sample, sequenced in a study of control samples from healthy donors and cancer patients. Assay: immunoSEQ multiplex PCR; the TCRdb copy retains only in-frame clones and omits some. Altogether about 120,000 clones are present, 88% being singletons, with the ten largest covering approximately 3.5%. Material: blood. The receptors originated from a man aged 40-49 years in good health.

This chain links TRBV28 with TRBJ2-2, with 15 bases that match TRBD2. The CDR3 runs to 17 residues. V was clipped by 6 bases and J by 5 bases; unmatched bases: 7. The germline gives CDR1 MDHEN, CDR2 SYDVKM. In DNA, the CDR3 is TGTGCCAGCAGAACCCCTGGACTAGCGGGGGGGACCGGGGAGCTGTTTTTT. It is translated as CASRTPGLAGGTGELFF.

The J gene is TRBJ2-4, the V gene TRBV5-5; maybe TRBD2 (5 bases). Trimming removed 4 bases from V and 5 bases from J, with 19 bases in between. The germline V gene encodes CDR1 SGHKS and CDR2 YYEKEE (reference sequence). CDR3 length: 16 amino acids. Here the CDR3 reads CASSLEVSRSQNIQYF. CDR3 DNA sequence: TGTGCCAGCAGCCTGGAGGTGAGCCGATCGCAAAACATTCAGTACTTC.

In its sample, this clone was seen once. The V and J genes are TRBV6-2 or TRBV6-3 and TRBJ2-7, with D perhaps TRBD1 or TRBD2 (5 bases each). CDR3 length: 15 amino acids. Germline values: CDR1 MNHEY, CDR2 SVGEGT. V lost 0 bases and J lost 3, with 12 bases in between. This CDR3 is CASSYSGTAVYEQYF. CDR3 coding DNA: TGTGCCAGCAGTTACTCCGGGACCGCTGTCTACGAGCAGTACTTC.

The rearrangement uses TRBV14 and TRBJ1-2; 7 positions agree with TRBD1. V was clipped by 1 base and J by 4 bases; unmatched bases: 6. Germline V lookup: CDR1 SGHDN, CDR2 FVKESK. This CDR3 region has 15 residues. The CDR3 DNA is TGTGCCAGCAGCCAAGTCATGGCAGGGGGCTATGGCTACACCTTC. Translating gives CASSQVMAGGYGYTF.

The chain has TRBV5-6 and TRBJ1-5; the match to TRBD1 covers 12 bases. Germline CDR1 and CDR2: SGHDT and YYEEEE. The trim removed 3 bases at V and 6 bases at J, leaving 7 bases unmatched. This CDR3 region has 16 residues. Written as DNA, the CDR3 is TGTGCCAGCAGCTCCGGGACAGGGGGCGCTTCTCAGCCCCAGCATTTT. Its protein product is CASSSGTGGASQPQHF.

The V call is TRBV6-2 or TRBV6-3, the J call TRBJ1-1; 10 nucleotides match TRBD1. This CDR3 comprises 15 residues. Germline CDR1 MNHEY, CDR2 SVGEGT. V was clipped by 5 bases and J by 1 base; unmatched bases: 4. The CDR3 protein is CASSLTGGENTEAFF. CDR3 DNA sequence: TGTGCCAGCAGTCTGACAGGGGGCGAGAACACTGAAGCTTTCTTT.

In nucleotides, the CDR3 is TGTGCCAGCAGTTACCAAACTAGCGGAGTCAATGAGCAGTTCTTC. This sequence encodes CASSYQTSGVNEQFF. The chain has TRBV6-5 and TRBJ2-1, with 8 positions matching TRBD2. The trim removed 2 bases at V and 6 bases at J, leaving 6 bases unmatched. The CDR3 has 15 amino acids. CDR1 is MNHEY, CDR2 SVGAGI, per germline.

The chain combines TRBV5-5 with TRBJ2-3, with D unclear. V was clipped by 3 bases and J by 2 bases, with 10 bases between them. Germline lookup yields CDR1 SGHKS and CDR2 YYEKEE (reference sequence). This CDR3 contains 14 residues. The CDR3 nucleotides read TGTGCCAGCAGCTCGAGTGGTACCACAGATACGCAGTATTTT. Residues: CASSSSGTTDTQYF.

This clone was detected only a few times. The genes are TRBV9 and TRBJ2-7; D might be TRBD2 (6 bases). CDR1 SGDLS and CDR2 YYNGEE come from the germline V gene. V lost 0 bases to trimming and J lost 5 bases, with 12 bases between them. The CDR3 is made up of 14 amino acids. In DNA, the CDR3 is TGTGCCAGCAGCGTAGGTCGGGGGAGCCACGAGCAGTACTTC. It translates to CASSVGRGSHEQYF.

The chain employs TRBV9 and TRBJ1-2; 7 nucleotides agree with TRBD1. The junction had 15 bases not matched to a gene; V was cut back by 1 base and J by 3 bases. The CDR3 contains 18 residues. In germline, CDR1 is SGDLS, CDR2 YYNGEE. For the CDR3, the DNA is TGTGCCAGCAGCGTAACAACCGGGGCAGGGGGTTTTGACTATGGCTACACCTTC. Amino acid sequence: CASSVTTGAGGFDYGYTF.

This chain links TRBV27 with TRBJ2-5; 10 positions agree with TRBD2. CDR1 MNHEY and CDR2 SMNVEV come from the germline V gene (reference sequence). Trimming cost V 5 bases and J 4 bases; bases outside gene matches: 4. The CDR3 is made up of 14 amino acids. In nucleotides, the CDR3 is TGTGCCAGCAGTAATAGCGGGGGGAGAGAGACCCAGTACTTC. Protein product: CASSNSGGRETQYF.

This sequence joins TRBV7-9 and TRBJ2-2, with D possibly called TRBD1 or TRBD2 (5 bases each). Trimming removed 5 bases at V and 8 bases at J, with 21 bases between. CDR1 and CDR2 (germline): SEHNR, FQNEAQ (reference sequence). CDR3 length: 16 amino acids. The CDR3 protein is CASSLDIGAIVGELFF. DNA of the CDR3: TGTGCCAGCAGCCTAGACATCGGGGCGATCGTAGGGGAGCTGTTTTTT.

J is TRBJ1-1 and V is TRBV2; a weak D match, TRBD1 (6 bases). The CDR3 has 14 amino acids. Trimming cost V 5 bases and J 0 bases, with 10 bases left between them. Germline loops: CDR1 SNHLY, CDR2 FYNNEI. CDR3 sequence: CASSFWTVNTEAFF. The DNA of the CDR3 is TGTGCCAGCAGTTTCTGGACAGTGAACACTGAAGCTTTCTTT. Full variable domain (missing parts from reference TRBV2 and TRBJ1-1): EPEVTQTPSHQVTQMGQEVILRCVPISNHLYFYWYRQILGQKVEFLVSFYNNEISEKSEIFDDQFSVERPDGSNFTLKIRSTKLEDSAMYFCASSFWTVNTEAFFGQGTRLTVV.

This chain links TRBV7-2 with TRBJ1-5, with D possibly being TRBD1 (6 bases). Germline loops: CDR1 SGHTA, CDR2 FQGNSA. Trimming removed 3 bases from V and 3 bases from J, with 12 bases in between. The CDR3 runs to 15 residues. The chain's CDR3 is CASSLGGPDNQPQHF. The CDR3 DNA follows: TGTGCCAGCAGCTTGGGGGGCCCGGACAATCAGCCCCAGCATTTT.

The chain joins TRBV19 to TRBJ1-2; TRBD1 agrees at 9 bases. The CDR3 has 17 amino acids. Germline trimming cut 5 bases from V and 1 base from J; bases unmatched to any gene: 11. The germline V gene has CDR1 LNHDA and CDR2 SQIVND (reference sequence). The CDR3 loop is CASSSDPTGGYNYGYTF. The CDR3 nucleotides are TGTGCCAGTAGTTCGGACCCGACAGGGGGTTATAACTATGGCTACACCTTC.

This clone was seen only a few times. The chain is built from TRBV7-2 and TRBJ2-7; possibly TRBD1 for D (5 bases). CDR1 SGHTA and CDR2 FQGNSA come from the germline V gene. Trimming cost V 6 bases and J 6 bases, with 12 bases left between them. CDR3 length equals 12 residues. The CDR3 region is CASSRLGVEQYF. DNA of the CDR3: TGTGCCAGCAGTCGTTTAGGGGTCGAGCAGTACTTC.